The rows below give T cell receptor beta chains drawn from one sample of a study of technical replicates of blood from a few donors. This table comes from immunoSEQ multiplex PCR, and its TCRdb copy is limited to in-frame clones, with some not included. This sample has around 85,000 clones, with roughly 94% found just once. Sequencing used T cells isolated from PBMCs. The receptor set was obtained from a human donor in good health. Each CDR3 is given with its conserved first and last residue. D genes are given only for firm matches. Rows give clone size only sometimes, using once, few, many, or a class for an expanded clone.

abundance | j_gene | d_gene | v_gene | CDR3nt | CDR3aa
- | TRBJ1-3 | - | TRBV5-1 | TGCGCCAGCAGCCAGGACAGCGGAAACACCATATATTTT | CASSQDSGNTIYF
- | TRBJ2-1 | - | TRBV5-1 | TGCGCCAGCAACAAGGGGGAGAATTACAATGAGCAGTTCTTC | CASNKGENYNEQFF
- | TRBJ1-1 | - | TRBV18 | TGTGCCAGCTCACCCGCGGCTAACACTGAAGCTTTCTTT | CASSPAANTEAFF
- | TRBJ2-3 | - | TRBV6-4 | TGTGCCAGCAGTGCTAAGCGACGGGCGGGAGATACGCAGTATTTT | CASSAKRRAGDTQYF
- | TRBJ1-1 | - | TRBV28 | TGTGCCAGCAGTTTACAGGGTTTGCAGGCTTTCTTT | CASSLQGLQAFF
- | TRBJ1-4 | TRBD1 | TRBV7-9 | TGTGCCAGCAGCCTGGGACAGGGGGCTAGAACTAATGAAAAACTGTTTTTT | CASSLGQGARTNEKLFF
- | TRBJ1-3 | - | TRBV6-1 | TGTGCCAGCATCTTTGGCCCAGGGGAGGGAAACACCATATATTTT | CASIFGPGEGNTIYF
- | TRBJ2-3 | - | TRBV4-2 | TGTGCCAGCAGCCAAGATGACTCACGCACAGATACGCAGTATTTT | CASSQDDSRTDTQYF
- | TRBJ1-5 | - | TRBV2 | TGTGCCAGCAGTATACTTACAGCGAGGGCAGGTGGGAATCAGCCCCAGCATTTT | CASSILTARAGGNQPQHF
- | TRBJ2-7 | - | TRBV5-4 | TGTGCCAGCAGCTTGGGTCCAGATTCCTACGAGCAGTACTTC | CASSLGPDSYEQYF
- | TRBJ2-6 | - | TRBV29-1 | TGCAGCGTGCAACAGGGAAGCCCGCGTTCTGGGGCCAACGTCCTGACTTTC | CSVQQGSPRSGANVLTF
- | TRBJ2-3 | TRBD2 | TRBV7-9 | TGTGCCAGCAGCCTACGGACTAGAGGATCCCATACGCAGTATTTT | CASSLRTRGSHTQYF
once | TRBJ1-1 | - | TRBV5-8 | TGTGCCAGCAGCTTGGGTCGCGTCGAAGCTTTCTTT | CASSLGRVEAFF
- | TRBJ1-3 | TRBD1 | TRBV14 | TGTGCCAGCAGCCATACGACAGGGAGGTCGGACGGAAACACCATATATTTT | CASSHTTGRSDGNTIYF
- | TRBJ1-1 | - | TRBV5-5 | TGTGCCAGCAGCTGGCACACTGAAGCTTTCTTT | CASSWHTEAFF